These 32 T cell receptor beta chains came from one sample sequenced in a study of OX40 agonist ivuxolimab in advanced cancers. The data were produced by immunoSEQ multiplex PCR, yet TCRdb's version contains in-frame clones alone and is incomplete. Of 30,000 to 45,000 clones in the sample, 86% are singletons; the top ten hold roughly 2.4%. The source was CD4+ or CD8+ T cells sorted from blood, collected in a trial of the OX40 agonist ivuxolimab. These TCRs come from an adult with an advanced solid tumor such as melanoma, head and neck, liver or kidney cancer.

The J gene is TRBJ2-2, the V gene TRBV5-1; tentatively, D is TRBD1 (7 bases). This CDR3 has 15 residues. In germline, CDR1 is SGHRS, CDR2 YFSETQ. The V end lost 4 bases, the J end lost 5 bases, and 15 bases lay between the germline ends. This CDR3 is CASSPQGEETGELFF. The CDR3 DNA is TGCGCCAGCAGCCCGCAGGGGGAGGAAACCGGGGAGCTGTTTTTT.

The chain couples TRBV2 to TRBJ2-6; 7 bases fit TRBD1. The CDR3 length is 17 residues. After removal of 7 bases from V and 0 bases from J, the junction contained 9 bases not matched to a gene. Germline V gives CDR1 SNHLY, CDR2 FYNNEI. The CDR3 sequence is CASIWTGSSSGANVLTF. CDR3 bases: TGTGCCAGCATTTGGACAGGCTCGAGCTCTGGGGCCAACGTCCTGACTTTC.

This clone was picked up one time. The chain is built from TRBV4-3 and TRBJ2-3; unclear D gene. Germline V gives CDR1 LGHNA, CDR2 YSLEER. The CDR3 has 14 residues. The V gene lost 4 bases and the J gene lost 2 bases, with 10 bases spanning the gap. In nucleotides, the CDR3 is TGCGCCAGCAGCCTGGGATGGGTCACAGATACGCAGTATTTT. It yields the protein CASSLGWVTDTQYF.

The chain carries TRBV27 and TRBJ1-2, with 8 bases that match TRBD1. The ends lost 2 bases at V and 7 bases at J; junction bases unmatched: 3. CDR3 length: 13 residues. Germline V gene data show CDR1 as MNHEY and CDR2 as SMNVEV (reference sequence). The CDR3 protein is CASSLDDRGGYTF. In DNA form, the CDR3 reads TGTGCCAGCAGTTTAGACGACAGGGGTGGCTACACCTTC.

V is TRBV7-3 and J is TRBJ2-3; 9 bases are shared with TRBD2. Germline CDR1 reads SGHTA; CDR2 reads FQGTGA. J was trimmed by 5 bases and V by 3 bases; bases with no gene match: 3. CDR3 length equals 14 residues. In DNA form, the CDR3 reads TGTGCCAGCAGCTTTAGCGGGGGTGGAGATACGCAGTATTTT. Translating it yields CASSFSGGGDTQYF.

CDR3 coding DNA: TGTGCCAGCCAACCTAGCGTAAGCACAGATACGCAGTATTTT. Its translation: CASQPSVSTDTQYF. The chain recombines TRBV2 with TRBJ2-3; TRBD2 is a possible D gene (6 bases). Per germline, CDR1 SNHLY and CDR2 FYNNEI. V shed 8 bases and J shed 0 bases, with 12 bases lying between them. The CDR3 runs 14 residues.

The chain recombines TRBV7-9 with TRBJ2-3; D ambiguous. The CDR3 has 16 amino acids. Looked up from germline, CDR1 is SEHNR and CDR2 is FQNEAQ (reference sequence). V lost 0 bases to trimming and J lost 0 bases, with 10 bases between them. In DNA form, the CDR3 reads TGTGCCAGCAGCTTAGCGCGAGGCCGGAGCACAGATACGCAGTATTTT. Encoded protein: CASSLARGRSTDTQYF.

The V gene is TRBV7-9, the J gene TRBJ1-5, with D uncertain. The germline CDR1 and CDR2 sequences are SEHNR and FQNEAQ (reference sequence). This CDR3 spans 17 amino acids. The V gene lost 4 bases and the J gene lost 4 bases, with 20 bases spanning the gap. CDR3 sequence (DNA): TGTGCCAGCAGCTCGAGTCTAGGTCAGACTCCTAATCAGCCCCAGCATTTT. Amino acid sequence: CASSSSLGQTPNQPQHF.

V gene TRBV7-3 combines with J gene TRBJ2-7; tentative D call: TRBD2 (7 bases). The CDR3 length is 15 residues. Germline lookup yields CDR1 SGHTA and CDR2 FQGTGA. V was clipped by 2 bases and J by 1 base, with 12 bases between them. CDR3 sequence (DNA): TGTGCCAGCAGCTTACAGGGGACTACATCCTACGAGCAGTACTTC. This sequence encodes CASSLQGTTSYEQYF. Based on the CDR3 plus reference TRBV7-3 and TRBJ2-7, the full variable domain is GAGVSQTPSNKVTEKGKYVELRCDPISGHTALYWYRQSLGQGPEFLIYFQGTGAADDSGLPNDRFFAVRPEGSVSTLKIQRTERGDSAVYLCASSLQGTTSYEQYFGPGTRLTVT.

The chain is built from TRBV7-9 and TRBJ2-1; D gene uncertain. CDR1 and CDR2 from the germline V gene are SEHNR and FQNEAQ (reference sequence). This CDR3 is built from 11 residues. Deletions cut 4 bases from V and 10 bases from J, with 8 bases between. The CDR3 nucleotides read TGTGCCAGCAGCTCCGAAAGGGAGCAGTTCTTC. Encoded protein: CASSSEREQFF.

The rearrangement uses TRBV7-6 and TRBJ2-5, with 12 positions matching TRBD1. Germline CDR1 is SGHVS and CDR2 is FNYEAQ. With V trimmed by 2 bases and J by 4 bases, 8 bases remained unmatched. This CDR3 is 17 amino acids long. In DNA, the CDR3 is TGTGCCAGCAGCTTAAGCCGGGACAGGGGGCTAAGAGAGACCCAGTACTTC. Protein: CASSLSRDRGLRETQYF.

The rearrangement joins TRBV9 to TRBJ1-4; D uncertain. Germline V gene sequence: CDR1 SGDLS, CDR2 YYNGEE. This CDR3 has 13 residues. V lost 4 bases and J lost 1, with 5 bases in between. CDR3 protein: CASSLGTNEKLFF. CDR3 in DNA: TGTGCCAGCAGCCTCGGAACTAATGAAAAACTGTTTTTT.

This CDR3 reads CASSQQGWGKNIQYF. DNA for the CDR3: TGTGCCAGCAGTCAACAGGGGTGGGGCAAAAACATTCAGTACTTC. The rearrangement joins TRBV6-5 to TRBJ2-4; TRBD1 aligns across 7 bases. This CDR3 has 15 residues. The junction had 7 bases not matched to a gene; V was cut back by 5 bases and J by 3 bases. Germline CDR1 and CDR2: MNHEY and SVGAGI.

The rearrangement uses TRBV18 and TRBJ2-1, with 7 bases identical to TRBD2. The CDR3 is 15 amino acids. Trimming removed 4 bases from V and 4 bases from J; junction bases left unmatched: 7. Germline CDR1 reads KGHSH; CDR2 reads LQKENI. The CDR3 reads CASSRGGSGYNEQFF. CDR3 nucleotide sequence: TGTGCCAGCTCACGGGGGGGATCGGGATACAATGAGCAGTTCTTC.

The gene calls are TRBV6-5 and TRBJ1-2, with D uncertain. Trimming removed 5 bases at V and 5 bases at J, with 18 bases between. CDR3 length equals 15 residues. The germline V gene encodes CDR1 MNHEY and CDR2 SVGAGI. The CDR3 sequence is CASSKNGGRSYGYTF. DNA for the CDR3: TGTGCCAGCAGTAAAAATGGCGGACGCTCGTATGGCTACACCTTC.

Of note for this clone: This is likely a read error, given that the CDR3 carries no conserved phenylalanine or tryptophan at its end. CDR3 protein: CASSESTGTDYGYTL. In nucleotides, the CDR3 is TGTGCCAGCAGCGAATCTACCGGGACAGACTATGGCTACACCCTC. This chain links TRBV7-2 with TRBJ1-2; 7 bases align to TRBD1. The germline gives CDR1 SGHTA, CDR2 FQGNSA. V trimming: 5 bases; J trimming: 3 bases; junction bases outside the gene matches: 9. The CDR3 runs to 15 residues.

This clone has a handful of counts. The chain joins TRBV7-9 to TRBJ1-4, with D uncertain. V was cut by 1 base and J by 4 bases, with 10 bases left in between. The CDR3 has 15 residues. The germline CDR1 and CDR2 sequences are SEHNR and FQNEAQ (reference sequence). CDR3 amino acids: CASSLGRGLNEKLFF. The CDR3 DNA reads TGTGCCAGCAGCTTAGGGCGTGGGCTTAATGAAAAACTGTTTTTT. The whole variable domain, remainder taken from reference TRBV7-9 and TRBJ1-4, is DTGVSQNPRHKITKRGQNVTFRCDPISEHNRLYWYRQTLGQGPEFLTYFQNEAQLEKSRLLSDRFSAERPKGSFSTLEIQRTEQGDSAMYLCASSLGRGLNEKLFFGSGTQLSVL.

This clone was seen only once. The rearrangement joins TRBV5-1 to TRBJ2-3, with a tentative D call TRBD1 (5 bases). The V gene's germline CDR1 is SGHRS and CDR2 YFSETQ. This CDR3 has 14 residues. The V and J ends lost 0 bases and 2 bases respectively, with 7 bases between them. Here the CDR3 DNA reads TGCGCCAGCAGCTTGGCGGACAACACAGATACGCAGTATTTT. It yields the protein CASSLADNTDTQYF. The variable domain in full, with the rest retrieved from reference TRBV5-1 and TRBJ2-3, is KAGVTQTPRYLIKTRGQQVTLSCSPISGHRSVSWYQQTPGQGLQFLFEYFSETQRNKGNFPGRFSGRQFSNSRSEMNVSTLELGDSALYLCASSLADNTDTQYFGPGTRLTVL.

V gene TRBV19 combines with J gene TRBJ2-4; no clear D. CDR1 and CDR2 (germline): LNHDA, SQIVND (reference sequence). The CDR3 covers 14 residues. V dropped 3 bases and J dropped 8 bases, with 14 bases sitting between them. The CDR3 region has the DNA TGTGCCAGTAGTATTGGAACAGTCTCGGACATTCAGTACTTC. Amino acid sequence: CASSIGTVSDIQYF.

The chain carries TRBV6-1 and TRBJ2-5; no definite D call. CDR1 is MNHNS, CDR2 SASEGT, per germline. Between the trimmed V and J ends, which lost 5 bases and 13 bases, there was a span of 14 bases. The CDR3 runs to 11 residues. The CDR3 nucleotides read TGTGCCAGCAGTACGACCGGTAATCTGTACTTC. Protein product: CASSTTGNLYF.

This chain links TRBV5-1 with TRBJ2-3, with 7 bases that match TRBD1. The CDR3 has 15 amino acids. The V gene's germline CDR1 is SGHRS and CDR2 YFSETQ. Unmatched junction bases numbered 3, after V lost 1 base and J lost 1 base. The CDR3 DNA follows: TGCGCCAGCAGCTTGCAGACAGGGCGCACAGATACGCAGTATTTT. The encoded protein is CASSLQTGRTDTQYF.

This clone was seen once. J is TRBJ1-5 and V is TRBV2, with D maybe TRBD1 (6 bases). Germline V gene data show CDR1 as SNHLY and CDR2 as FYNNEI. This CDR3 contains 13 residues. The V gene lost 4 bases and the J gene lost 5 bases, with 9 bases spanning the gap. This chain's CDR3 is CASSAGEDQPQHF. The CDR3 bases are TGTGCCAGCAGTGCAGGGGAGGATCAGCCCCAGCATTTT. The full variable domain, completed using reference TRBV2 and TRBJ1-5, is EPEVTQTPSHQVTQMGQEVILRCVPISNHLYFYWYRQILGQKVEFLVSFYNNEISEKSEIFDDQFSVERPDGSNFTLKIRSTKLEDSAMYFCASSAGEDQPQHFGDGTRLSIL.

The rearrangement joins TRBV5-6 to TRBJ2-7; tentatively, D is TRBD1 or TRBD2 (5 bases each). Trimming shortened V by 0 bases and J by 11 bases, and 18 bases separated the two germline ends. The length of the CDR3 is 14 residues. The V gene's germline CDR1 is SGHDT and CDR2 YYEEEE. In DNA form, the CDR3 reads TGTGCCAGCAGCTTGGTGGCAGGGAGTAAAGAGGAGTACTTC. Translated, it gives CASSLVAGSKEEYF.

This rearrangement joins TRBV7-9 to TRBJ2-1; maybe TRBD1 (5 bases). Germline assignment: CDR1 SEHNR and CDR2 FQNEAQ (reference sequence). V gave up 0 bases and J gave up 9 bases, with 15 bases separating them. CDR3 length equals 15 residues. In DNA form, the CDR3 reads TGTGCCAGCAGCTTAGCGGTGACAGAATATGGTGAGCAGTTCTTC. Its translation is CASSLAVTEYGEQFF.

This sequence joins TRBV7-6 and TRBJ2-1; the D call may be TRBD1 or TRBD2 (5 bases each). The V and J ends lost 3 bases and 8 bases respectively, with 14 bases between them. CDR3 length: 14 amino acids. Germline V gene lookup returns CDR1 SGHVS and CDR2 FNYEAQ. The CDR3, as DNA: TGTGCCAGCAGCTTGGGGGACCCCCGGTATGAGCAGTTCTTC. Residues: CASSLGDPRYEQFF.

V and J are TRBV6-6 and TRBJ1-6; 8 nucleotides align to TRBD1. Germline values: CDR1 MNHNY, CDR2 SVGAGI (reference sequence). The CDR3 consists of 14 residues. V gave up 2 bases and J gave up 12 bases; unmatched junction bases: 6. CDR3 region: CASSYEGQEKPLHF. The CDR3 bases are TGTGCCAGCAGTTACGAGGGACAGGAGAAACCCCTCCACTTT.

The chain couples TRBV4-2 to TRBJ1-6, with a possible D match to TRBD1 (6 bases). Germline loops: CDR1 LGHNA, CDR2 YNFKEQ. V was trimmed by 0 bases and J by 5 bases, leaving 11 bases between them. CDR3 length equals 16 residues. This chain's CDR3 is CASSQEGGGNNSPLHF. CDR3 sequence (DNA): TGTGCCAGCAGCCAAGAAGGGGGGGGAAATAATTCACCCCTCCACTTT.

V and J are TRBV6-1 and TRBJ2-3; 8 bases are a match to TRBD1. The CDR3 is made up of 15 amino acids. Germline V gives CDR1 MNHNS, CDR2 SASEGT. V dropped 4 bases and J dropped 5; count of bases not matched to a gene: 8. The CDR3 protein is CASSAYGQGEDTQYF. For the CDR3, the DNA is TGTGCCAGCAGTGCCTACGGACAGGGAGAAGATACGCAGTATTTT.

The chain has TRBV27 and TRBJ2-6; D remains ambiguous. This CDR3 has 18 residues. Germline V gene sequence: CDR1 MNHEY, CDR2 SMNVEV (reference sequence). The V end was cut by 9 bases, the J end by 2 bases, with 23 bases between. This CDR3 is CASSLWGSLTPGANVLTF. CDR3 nucleotide sequence: TGTGCCAGTTCCCTCTGGGGTAGCCTGACGCCTGGGGCCAACGTCCTGACTTTC. The entire variable domain, with the rest obtained from reference TRBV27 and TRBJ2-6, is as follows: EAQVTQNPRYLITVTGKKLTVTCSQNMNHEYMSWYRQDPGLGLRQIYYSMNVEVTDKGDVPEGYKVSRKEKRNFPLILESPSPNQTSLYFCASSLWGSLTPGANVLTFGAGSRLTVL.

The chain uses TRBV9 and TRBJ2-2; D not certain. In germline, CDR1 is SGDLS, CDR2 YYNGEE. The CDR3 is 13 residues long. Trimming removed 0 bases at V and 6 bases at J, with 6 bases between. Here the CDR3 reads CASSVVSAGELFF. CDR3 sequence (DNA): TGTGCCAGCAGCGTAGTCAGCGCCGGGGAGCTGTTTTTT.

The genes are TRBV20-1 and TRBJ1-1, with unresolved D. Germline loops: CDR1 DFQATT, CDR2 SNEGSKA (reference sequence). The CDR3 extends over 11 amino acids. V was pared by 3 bases and J by 3 bases, with 5 bases between. The CDR3 region is CSARGDTEAFF. The DNA of the CDR3 is TGCAGTGCTAGGGGTGACACTGAAGCTTTCTTT.

The chain has TRBV7-2 and TRBJ2-1; unclear D gene. The length of the CDR3 is 15 residues. CDR1 and CDR2 from the germline V gene are SGHTA and FQGNSA. With 5 bases removed from V and 5 bases from J, the gap between germline ends came to 16 bases. CDR3 DNA: TGTGCCAGCAGCCAAGAAAAAGGGCAGAACAATGAGCAGTTCTTC. This translates into CASSQEKGQNNEQFF.